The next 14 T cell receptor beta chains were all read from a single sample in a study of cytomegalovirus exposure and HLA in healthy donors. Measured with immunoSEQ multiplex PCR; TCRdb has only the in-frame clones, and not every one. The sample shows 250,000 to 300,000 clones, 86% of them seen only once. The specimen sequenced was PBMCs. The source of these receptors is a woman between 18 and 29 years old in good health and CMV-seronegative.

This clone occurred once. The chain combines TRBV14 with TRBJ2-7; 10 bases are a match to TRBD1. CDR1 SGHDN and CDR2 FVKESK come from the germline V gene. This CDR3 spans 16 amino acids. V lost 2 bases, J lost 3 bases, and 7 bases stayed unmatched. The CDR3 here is CASSQRLRTGGYEQYF. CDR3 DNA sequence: TGTGCCAGCAGCCAAAGGTTAAGGACAGGGGGCTACGAGCAGTACTTC.

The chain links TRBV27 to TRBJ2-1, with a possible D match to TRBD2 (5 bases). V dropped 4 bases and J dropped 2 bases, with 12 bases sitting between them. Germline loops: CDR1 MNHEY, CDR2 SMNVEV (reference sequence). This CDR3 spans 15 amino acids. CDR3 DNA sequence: TGTGCCAGCAGTTCCCAAGCCGGGACCTACAATGAGCAGTTCTTC. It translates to CASSSQAGTYNEQFF.

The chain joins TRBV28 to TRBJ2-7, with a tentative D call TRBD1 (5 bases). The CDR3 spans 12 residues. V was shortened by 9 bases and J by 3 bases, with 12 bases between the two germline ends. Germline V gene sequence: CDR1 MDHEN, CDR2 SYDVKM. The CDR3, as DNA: TGTGCCAGTGGGGCAGTAGGCTACGAGCAGTACTTC. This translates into CASGAVGYEQYF.

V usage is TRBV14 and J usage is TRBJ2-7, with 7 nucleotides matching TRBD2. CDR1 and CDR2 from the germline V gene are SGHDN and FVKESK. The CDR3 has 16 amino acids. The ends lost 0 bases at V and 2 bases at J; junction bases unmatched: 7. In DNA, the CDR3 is TGTGCCAGCAGCCAAGATAGGTGGGGGGGGACCTACGAGCAGTACTTC. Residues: CASSQDRWGGTYEQYF. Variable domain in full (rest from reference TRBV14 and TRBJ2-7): EAGVTQFPSHSVIEKGQTVTLRCDPISGHDNLYWYRRVMGKEIKFLLHFVKESKQDESGMPNNRFLAERTGGTYSTLKVQPAELEDSGVYFCASSQDRWGGTYEQYFGPGTRLTVT.

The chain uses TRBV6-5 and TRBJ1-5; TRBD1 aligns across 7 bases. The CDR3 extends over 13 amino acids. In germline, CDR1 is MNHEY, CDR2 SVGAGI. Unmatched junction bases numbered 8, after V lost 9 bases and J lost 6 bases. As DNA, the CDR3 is TGTGCCAGTCGGGCGACAGGGAGTCAGCCCCAGCATTTT. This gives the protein CASRATGSQPQHF.

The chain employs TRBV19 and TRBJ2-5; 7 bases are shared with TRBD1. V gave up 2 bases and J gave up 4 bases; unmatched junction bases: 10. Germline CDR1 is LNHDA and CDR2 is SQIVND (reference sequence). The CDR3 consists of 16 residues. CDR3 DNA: TGTGCCAGTAGTATAAACCGAGGGGGCCGGGGAGAGACCCAGTACTTC. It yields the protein CASSINRGGRGETQYF. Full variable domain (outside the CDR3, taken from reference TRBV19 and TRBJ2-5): DGGITQSPKYLFRKEGQNVTLSCEQNLNHDAMYWYRQDPGQGLRLIYYSQIVNDFQKGDIAEGYSVSREKKESFPLTVTSAQKNPTAFYLCASSINRGGRGETQYFGPGTRLLVL.

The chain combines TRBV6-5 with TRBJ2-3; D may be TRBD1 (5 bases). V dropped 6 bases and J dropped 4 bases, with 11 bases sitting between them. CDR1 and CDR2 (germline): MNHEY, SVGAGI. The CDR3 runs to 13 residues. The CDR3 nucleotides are TGTGCCAGCAGATTACAGGTCCCAGATACGCAGTATTTT. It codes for CASRLQVPDTQYF.

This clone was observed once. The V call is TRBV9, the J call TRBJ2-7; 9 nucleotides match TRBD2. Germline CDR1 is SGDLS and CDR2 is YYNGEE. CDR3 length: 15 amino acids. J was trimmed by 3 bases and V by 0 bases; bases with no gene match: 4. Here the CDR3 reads CASSVAGAGGYEQYF. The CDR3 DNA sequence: TGTGCCAGCAGCGTAGCAGGAGCGGGAGGCTACGAGCAGTACTTC. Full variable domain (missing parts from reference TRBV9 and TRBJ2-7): DSGVTQTPKHLITATGQRVTLRCSPRSGDLSVYWYQQSLDQGLQFLIQYYNGEERAKGNILERFSAQQFPDLHSELNLSSLELGDSALYFCASSVAGAGGYEQYFGPGTRLTVT.

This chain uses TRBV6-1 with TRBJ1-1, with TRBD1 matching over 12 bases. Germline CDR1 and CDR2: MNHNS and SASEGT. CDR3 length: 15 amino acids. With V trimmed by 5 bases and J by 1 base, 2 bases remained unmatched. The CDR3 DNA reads TGTGCCAGCAGTCCGGGACAGGGGGCGAACACTGAAGCTTTCTTT. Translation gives CASSPGQGANTEAFF.

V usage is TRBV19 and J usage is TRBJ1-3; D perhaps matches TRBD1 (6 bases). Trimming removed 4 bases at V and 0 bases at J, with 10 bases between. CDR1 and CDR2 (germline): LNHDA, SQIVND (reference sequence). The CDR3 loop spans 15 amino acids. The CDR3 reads CASSTLTGSGNTIYF. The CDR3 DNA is TGTGCCAGTAGTACCCTGACAGGCTCTGGAAACACCATATATTTT.

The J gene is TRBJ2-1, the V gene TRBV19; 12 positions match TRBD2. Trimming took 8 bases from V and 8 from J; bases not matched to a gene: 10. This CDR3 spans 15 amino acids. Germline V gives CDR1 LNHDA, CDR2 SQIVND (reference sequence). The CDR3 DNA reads TGTGCCAGTTCCCTTCCTAGCGGGGGGGCGTATGAGCAGTTCTTC. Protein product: CASSLPSGGAYEQFF.

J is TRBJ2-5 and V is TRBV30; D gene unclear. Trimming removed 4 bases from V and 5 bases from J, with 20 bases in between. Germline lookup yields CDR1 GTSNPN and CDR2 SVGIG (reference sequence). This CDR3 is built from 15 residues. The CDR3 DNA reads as TGTGCCTGGACCACTCCCCGATCGCACGGGGAGACCCAGTACTTC. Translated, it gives CAWTTPRSHGETQYF.

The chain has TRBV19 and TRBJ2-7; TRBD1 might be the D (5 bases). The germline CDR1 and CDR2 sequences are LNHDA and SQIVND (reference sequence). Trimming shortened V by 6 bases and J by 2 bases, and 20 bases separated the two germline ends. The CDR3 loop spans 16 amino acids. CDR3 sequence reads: CASSRPGAELAYEQYF. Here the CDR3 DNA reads TGTGCCAGTAGCCGACCTGGGGCGGAACTTGCCTACGAGCAGTACTTC.

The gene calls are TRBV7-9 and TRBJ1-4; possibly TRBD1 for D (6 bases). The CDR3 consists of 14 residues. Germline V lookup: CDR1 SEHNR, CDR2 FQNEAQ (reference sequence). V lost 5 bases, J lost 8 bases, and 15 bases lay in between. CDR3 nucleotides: TGTGCCAGCAGCCTCACAGGGCTCGGGGAAAAACTGTTTTTT. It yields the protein CASSLTGLGEKLFF.